This entry features one T cell receptor (beta chain) sequence. Its antigen remains unidentified. This sample stems from a study of shared clonotypes between healthy human individuals. Study-level findings and limits: Approximately 4.6% of naive CD4 clonotypes were common to a few donors.

The CDR3 is 13 amino acids. Germline loops: CDR1 MDHEN, CDR2 SYDVKM. Trimming took off 1 base at V and 2 bases at J, with 6 bases between the two ends. Some clones are missing from TCRdb's copy, which holds only in-frame ones; the method was immunoSEQ multiplex PCR. The sample has a few hundred thousand clones; about 96% are singletons. The sequencing sample was made of memory CD8+ T cells sorted from blood. Subset in this sample: CD45RO+ cells pooled with CCR7-negative TemRA cells. The TCR was taken from a young man in good health. V is TRBV28 and J is TRBJ2-7; D is unresolved. DNA for the CDR3: TGTGCCAGCAGTTTATTTATCCCCTACGAGCAGTACTTC. Translated: CASSLFIPYEQYF.